This paragraph covers one T cell receptor (beta chain) sequence. This sample is part of a study of Ad26.COV2.S vaccination and SARS-CoV-2 variants. The table came from immunoSEQ multiplex PCR; TCRdb's copy has only in-frame clones and leaves some out. Altogether about 410,000 clones are present, around 92% being singletons, with the ten largest covering around 1.7%. The treatment is: 19 received Ad26.COV2.S at low or high dose, single or two shots; roughly 5 received placebo; per-sample allocation not given. At day 63 after the first vaccine or placebo injection, samples were drawn. The receptor's source is a person between 18 and 60 years old who received the Ad26.COV2.S COVID-19 vaccine or a placebo. Sequenced here: peripheral blood, sampled in a trial of Ad26.COV2.S vaccine versus placebo.

CDR3 bases: TGTGCCAGCAGCCAAGTGCCAGAACTCAATCAGCCCCAGCATTTT. It specifies CASSQVPELNQPQHF. The chain has TRBV3-1 (or the pseudogene TRBV3-2) and TRBJ1-5; no reliable D call. This CDR3 spans 15 amino acids. V was trimmed by 1 base and J by 3 bases, leaving 10 bases between them. Germline V gene sequence: CDR1 LGHDT, CDR2 YNNKEL (reference sequence).